This T cell receptor beta chain was identified during a study of CD8+CD57+ T cells in acquired aplastic anemia. Using genomic DNA as the template, TCR beta VDJ and CDR3 profiling was carried out. TCRdb re-derived calls from the reads in MiXCR, one entry per CDR3 protein. Among 250,000 to 350,000 distinct CDR3 sequences listed, roughly 50% were seen once. The sequence was obtained from a human donor with severe aplastic anemia or a healthy control (not recorded which). Sequencing was done on a sample of sorted CD4+, CD8+, or CD8+CD57+ T cells (not recorded which) from PBMCs.

Here the CDR3 reads CASSLKGTGGGYEQYF. The CDR3 DNA sequence: TGTGCCAGCAGCTTGAAAGGGACAGGGGGAGGCTACGAGCAGTACTTC. This rearrangement joins TRBV5-4 to TRBJ2-7; 11 nucleotides align to TRBD1. CDR3 size: 16 residues. In germline, CDR1 is SGHNT, CDR2 YYREEE (reference sequence). V lost 1 base and J lost 3; bases outside the gene matches: 6.